The present T cell receptor beta chain was sequenced within a study of CD8 T cells in Susac syndrome. Random hexamers were used to reverse transcribe an amount of roughly 0.5 to 1 ug RNA. Each CDR3 protein is one row after TCRdb ran MiXCR on the immunoSEQ multiplex PCR reads. The table shows tens of thousands of distinct CDR3 sequences, with roughly 95% occurring only once. The CDR3 has 13 amino acids. Looked up from germline, CDR1 is SQVTM and CDR2 is ANQGSEA. J gave up 4 bases and V 7 bases, and 8 bases lay outside the gene matches. This receptor was identified in a human donor with multiple sclerosis. The chain has TRBV29-1 and TRBJ1-2, with 8 bases identical to TRBD1. The sequenced sample consisted of CD4+ T cells from PBMCs. DNA for the CDR3: TGCAGCGGCCTACAGGGGGAAGGCTATGGCTACACCTTC. It codes for CSGLQGEGYGYTF.